A single sample is the source of the 21 T cell receptor beta chains below, sequenced in a study of cytomegalovirus exposure and HLA in healthy donors. Amplification used 60 Vbeta primers and 13 Jbeta primers. Profiling relied on immunoSEQ multiplex PCR, and the TCRdb table lists in-frame clones only, not all of them. The table records under 200,000 clones, about four fifths of them present only once. Material for sequencing was PBMCs. The source of these receptors is a man aged 40-49 years in good health and CMV-seropositive.

The chain uses TRBV6-5 and TRBJ2-3, with 8 nucleotides matching TRBD2. CDR1 MNHEY and CDR2 SVGAGI come from the germline V gene. This CDR3 is 14 amino acids long. V trimming: 6 bases; J trimming: 4 bases; junction bases outside the gene matches: 6. CDR3 sequence (DNA): TGTGCCAGCAGCCAGAGCGGGGGTGCAGATACGCAGTATTTT. Amino acids: CASSQSGGADTQYF.

In its sample, this clone was seen once. The chain uses TRBV7-9 and TRBJ2-5, with D tentatively TRBD1 (5 bases). This CDR3 is 14 amino acids long. V shed 5 bases and J shed 0 bases, with 10 bases lying between them. CDR1 is SEHNR and CDR2 is FQNEAQ in the germline V gene (reference sequence). The CDR3 is CASSPTGYQETQYF. In DNA, the CDR3 is TGTGCCAGCAGCCCAACAGGTTACCAAGAGACCCAGTACTTC.

This clone was counted once. The chain has TRBV20-1 and TRBJ2-1, with D possibly TRBD2 on 6 matching bases. Trimming cost V 2 bases and J 9 bases, with 8 bases left between them. From germline, CDR1 is DFQATT and CDR2 SNEGSKA (reference sequence). The length of the CDR3 is 11 residues. The CDR3 here is CSARSRGEQFF. In nucleotides, the CDR3 is TGCAGTGCTAGATCGCGGGGTGAGCAGTTCTTC.

This chain links TRBV15 with TRBJ2-7; TRBD2 is a possible D gene (6 bases). This CDR3 comprises 14 residues. Germline V gives CDR1 LNHNV, CDR2 YYDKDF (reference sequence). With 7 bases removed from V and 7 bases from J, the gap between germline ends came to 20 bases. CDR3 DNA sequence: TGTGCCACCACCCCCTCCTGGGCCGGAGGGGAGCAGTACTTC. As protein: CATTPSWAGGEQYF.

The rearrangement joins TRBV2 to TRBJ2-1; TRBD2 agrees at 10 bases. The V gene end was trimmed by 4 bases and the J gene end by 9 bases; junction bases not matched to a gene: 6. CDR1 SNHLY and CDR2 FYNNEI come from the germline V gene. CDR3 size: 14 residues. CDR3 nucleotide sequence: TGTGCCAGCAGTGGAGCGGGGGGGCGATCTGAGCAGTTCTTC. It specifies CASSGAGGRSEQFF.

The chain combines TRBV4-3 with TRBJ2-7, with TRBD1 identical over 8 bases. Germline assignment: CDR1 LGHNA and CDR2 YSLEER. Trimming cost V 3 bases and J 4 bases; bases outside gene matches: 5. The CDR3 spans 14 residues. The CDR3 is CASSHRTGWYEQYF. CDR3 DNA sequence: TGCGCCAGCAGCCACCGGACAGGGTGGTACGAGCAGTACTTC.

The chain uses TRBV6-4 and TRBJ1-2, with 9 bases aligning to TRBD1. Per the germline V gene, CDR1 is MRHNA and CDR2 is SNTAGT. Trimming removed 5 bases from V and 6 bases from J; junction bases left unmatched: 10. CDR3 length: 15 residues. The CDR3 bases are TGTGCCAGCAGTCCCGAGGGGGACAGGGCAGATGGCTACACCTTC. This codes for CASSPEGDRADGYTF.

This clone came up a few times. The V gene is TRBV12-5, the J gene TRBJ2-4; maybe TRBD1 (5 bases). Germline V gene data show CDR1 as LGHNT and CDR2 as FRNRAP. Between the trimmed V and J ends, which lost 3 bases and 6 bases, there was a span of 15 bases. CDR3 length equals 15 residues. This chain's CDR3 is CASGFDSQGGNIQYF. The CDR3 DNA is TGTGCTAGTGGTTTCGACAGTCAGGGCGGAAACATTCAGTACTTC.

This clone was detected only once. The CDR3 is CASRATSWWDTQYF. CDR3 bases: TGTGCCAGCAGGGCCACTAGCTGGTGGGATACGCAGTATTTT. The V gene is TRBV2, the J gene TRBJ2-3; weak D call: TRBD2 (6 bases). This CDR3 spans 14 amino acids. V was pared by 6 bases and J by 6 bases, with 16 bases between. Germline CDR1 and CDR2: SNHLY and FYNNEI.

A word on this clone: The junction does not match germline at one end; this may be a read error. CDR3 in amino acids: CASSQEVSGADVLTF. The CDR3 coding sequence is TGCGCCAGCAGCCAAGAGGTCTCTGGGGCCGACGTCCTGACTTTC. The chain couples TRBV4-1 to TRBJ2-6, with D tentatively TRBD1 (5 bases). CDR3 size: 15 residues. Germline CDR1 is MGHRA and CDR2 is YSYEKL.

The V gene is TRBV5-6, the J gene TRBJ1-1; 7 bases line up with TRBD1. V was pared by 7 bases and J by 7 bases, with 7 bases of the junction left unmatched. The germline CDR1 and CDR2 sequences are SGHDT and YYEEEE. The CDR3 has 12 residues. CDR3 in DNA: TGTGCCAGCTGCAGGGGGGAGAGTGAAGCTTTCTTT. It codes for CASCRGESEAFF.

The chain has TRBV27 and TRBJ2-2, with TRBD1 matching 9 bases. Germline trimming cut 3 bases from V and 4 bases from J; bases unmatched to any gene: 9. Germline loops: CDR1 MNHEY, CDR2 SMNVEV (reference sequence). This CDR3 has 17 residues. The CDR3 DNA is TGTGCCAGCAGTTTTGGGGTTCTGACAGGGGGCACCGGGGAGCTGTTTTTT. The encoded protein is CASSFGVLTGGTGELFF.

The rearrangement uses TRBV29-1 and TRBJ2-3; D is unresolved. Germline loops: CDR1 SQVTM, CDR2 ANQGSEA. Trimming took off 6 bases at V and 5 bases at J, with 9 bases between the two ends. The CDR3 is 11 amino acids. This CDR3 is CSVRPGDTQYF. CDR3 in DNA: TGCAGCGTGAGACCGGGAGATACGCAGTATTTT.

A few counts support this clone. The rearrangement links TRBV21-1 to TRBJ1-1; the DNA was not used to check the table's D call, TRBD1. TRBV21-1 is recorded as a pseudogene. CDR3 length: 17 residues. The CDR3 DNA reads as TGTGCCAGCAGCAAAGATCCAGGAACCACTCTGAACACTGAAGCTTTCTTT. It is translated as CASSKDPGTTLNTEAFF.

The chain joins TRBV7-3 to TRBJ2-2; 10 nucleotides agree with TRBD2. V trimming: 2 bases; J trimming: 2 bases; junction bases outside the gene matches: 8. In germline, CDR1 is SGHTA, CDR2 FQGTGA. This CDR3 comprises 18 residues. The CDR3 spells CASSLGALAGVNTGELFF. The CDR3 nucleotides read TGTGCCAGCAGCTTAGGGGCTCTAGCGGGGGTAAACACCGGGGAGCTGTTTTTT.

The chain joins TRBV15 to TRBJ2-1, with TRBD2 as a possible D gene (5 bases). Germline lookup yields CDR1 LNHNV and CDR2 YYDKDF (reference sequence). This CDR3 is 15 amino acids long. V lost 3 bases and J lost 0, with 9 bases in between. The CDR3 spells CATSRTGSSYNEQFF. The CDR3 nucleotides are TGTGCCACCAGCAGGACGGGGAGCTCCTACAATGAGCAGTTCTTC.

The V call is TRBV7-9, the J call TRBJ1-6, with D possibly being TRBD1 (6 bases). This CDR3 contains 14 residues. With 3 bases removed from V and 6 bases from J, the gap between germline ends came to 9 bases. Germline assignment: CDR1 SEHNR and CDR2 FQNEAQ (reference sequence). The DNA of the CDR3 is TGTGCCAGCAGCTTGGACAGAATTAATTCACCCCTCCACTTT. Its translation is CASSLDRINSPLHF.

The chain links TRBV6-6 to TRBJ1-2; 10 nucleotides line up with TRBD1. Trimming took 7 bases from V and 4 from J; bases not matched to a gene: 9. The CDR3 runs 15 residues. CDR1 is MNHNY, CDR2 SVGAGI, per germline (reference sequence). CDR3 in amino acids: CASTTTGGGSYGYTF. In DNA, the CDR3 is TGTGCCAGCACCACGACAGGGGGCGGGAGCTATGGCTACACCTTC.

CDR3 sequence (DNA): TGTGCCATAGGACAGGGAACGGGAAACACCATATATTTT. Its protein is CAIGQGTGNTIYF. The genes are TRBV10-3 and TRBJ1-3, with TRBD1 identical over 8 bases. J gave up 4 bases and V 9 bases, and 5 bases lay outside the gene matches. The CDR3 is 13 amino acids. Per the germline V gene, CDR1 is ENHRY and CDR2 is SYGVKD.

The chain is built from TRBV10-3 and TRBJ2-7; TRBD1 agrees at 8 bases. This CDR3 contains 13 residues. Germline V gene sequence: CDR1 ENHRY, CDR2 SYGVKD. With V trimmed by 2 bases and J by 6 bases, 3 bases remained unmatched. The CDR3: CAISEGTGGEQYF. The CDR3 bases are TGTGCCATCAGTGAGGGGACAGGTGGCGAGCAGTACTTC.

V gene TRBV7-9 combines with J gene TRBJ2-2; a possible D gene is TRBD1 (6 bases). The CDR3 spans 15 residues. The V gene lost 4 bases and the J gene lost 1 base, with 10 bases spanning the gap. Germline assignment: CDR1 SEHNR and CDR2 FQNEAQ (reference sequence). The CDR3 loop reads CASSYGQKNTGELFF. Here the CDR3 DNA reads TGTGCCAGCAGCTATGGACAGAAGAACACCGGGGAGCTGTTTTTT.